What follows describes a single T cell receptor (beta chain). Its antigen is as yet unknown. Assay used: immunoSEQ multiplex PCR; TCRdb lists only in-frame clones, some missing. Of about 2 million clones in the sample, 90% to 95% were seen once. The CD4+ fraction was divided into a CD45RA+ naive subset and a CD45RA-negative memory subset. Germline CDR1 reads KGHSH; CDR2 reads LQKENI. This CDR3 is 14 amino acids long. V was trimmed by 3 bases and J by 8 bases, leaving 16 bases between them. This entry belongs to a study of shared clonotypes between healthy human individuals. Study results and caveats: The study found about 5.1% of naive CD4 clonotypes shared across a few donors.

This receptor was identified in a man between 18 and 35 years old in good health. The chain has TRBV18 and TRBJ1-1, with D tentatively TRBD1 (6 bases). Material for sequencing was naive CD4+ T cells sorted from blood. Subset described: CD45RA+ positively selected. The CDR3 loop is CASSPLDQGYEAFF. CDR3 bases: TGTGCCAGCTCACCCCTAGATCAGGGGTACGAAGCTTTCTTT.